The rows below give T cell receptor beta chains drawn from one sample of a study of cytomegalovirus exposure and HLA in healthy donors. Here immunoSEQ multiplex PCR was the method, and the copy in TCRdb shows in-frame clones only, minus some. This sample carries some 110,000 clones, more than 75% of them seen once, and the ten largest clones take roughly 4%. The material sequenced was PBMCs. Receptor source: a man aged 35 to 55 in good health and CMV-seronegative. Both conserved end residues are part of each CDR3. Fields, in order: J gene, clone size, V gene, D gene, CDR3 length, CDR3 protein, CDR3 DNA. A D gene is named only where the DNA matches it firmly. Clone size, where shown, is once, few, many, or a class for clones that have expanded.

j_gene: TRBJ1-1
abundance: NA
v_gene: TRBV6-5
d_gene: TRBD1
len: 14
CDR3aa: CASNRQGLETEAFF
CDR3nt: TGTGCCAGCAATCGACAGGGGTTGGAGACTGAAGCTTTCTTT

j_gene: TRBJ1-2
abundance: NA
v_gene: TRBV6-6
d_gene: NA
len: 12
CDR3aa: CASRLVEDGYTF
CDR3nt: TGTGCCAGCCGACTCGTTGAGGATGGCTACACCTTC

j_gene: TRBJ2-7
abundance: NA
v_gene: TRBV6-5
d_gene: NA
len: 13
CDR3aa: CASSLGQFYEQYF
CDR3nt: TGTGCCAGCAGTCTAGGACAGTTCTACGAGCAGTACTTC

j_gene: TRBJ1-5
abundance: NA
v_gene: TRBV11-2
d_gene: NA
len: 13
CDR3aa: CASSWGPNQPQHF
CDR3nt: TGTGCCAGCAGCTGGGGCCCCAATCAGCCCCAGCATTTT

j_gene: TRBJ2-3
abundance: once
v_gene: TRBV7-6
d_gene: NA
len: 13
CDR3aa: CASSTPEHPTQYF
CDR3nt: TGTGCCAGCAGCACCCCCGAACATCCAACCCAGTATTTT

j_gene: TRBJ1-2
abundance: NA
v_gene: TRBV6-1
d_gene: TRBD1
len: 13
CDR3aa: CASSLDRGSGYTF
CDR3nt: TGTGCCAGCAGCCTCGACAGGGGCTCTGGCTACACCTTC

j_gene: TRBJ1-1
abundance: few
v_gene: TRBV7-6
d_gene: NA
len: 13
CDR3aa: CASSLAEGTEAFF
CDR3nt: TGTGCCAGCAGCTTAGCGGAGGGGACTGAAGCTTTCTTT

j_gene: TRBJ2-7
abundance: few
v_gene: TRBV19
d_gene: NA
len: 14
CDR3aa: CASRTQGGTDEQYF
CDR3nt: TGTGCCAGTCGAACTCAGGGGGGTACGGACGAGCAGTACTTC

j_gene: TRBJ2-5
abundance: NA
v_gene: TRBV7-2
d_gene: TRBD1
len: 15
CDR3aa: CASSLGQGVMETQYF
CDR3nt: TGTGCCAGCAGCTTAGGGCAGGGGGTGATGGAGACCCAGTACTTC

j_gene: TRBJ2-1
abundance: NA
v_gene: TRBV27
d_gene: NA
len: 17
CDR3aa: CASSLLTGRGSYNEQFF
CDR3nt: TGTGCCAGCAGTTTGCTTACAGGTCGCGGCTCCTACAATGAGCAGTTCTTC

j_gene: TRBJ2-5
abundance: NA
v_gene: TRBV5-4
d_gene: NA
len: 16
CDR3aa: CASSVALATSQETQYF
CDR3nt: TGTGCCAGCAGCGTGGCCCTGGCGACTAGCCAAGAGACCCAGTACTTC

j_gene: TRBJ2-5
abundance: NA
v_gene: TRBV6-4
d_gene: NA
len: 12
CDR3aa: CARPRVVETQYF
CDR3nt: TGTGCCAGGCCCAGGGTCGTCGAGACCCAGTACTTC

j_gene: TRBJ2-1
abundance: NA
v_gene: TRBV9
d_gene: TRBD2
len: 16
CDR3aa: CASSRRERGGHNEQFF
CDR3nt: TGTGCCAGCAGCCGACGAGAGCGGGGGGGACACAATGAGCAGTTCTTC

j_gene: TRBJ2-7
abundance: NA
v_gene: TRBV27
d_gene: NA
len: 14
CDR3aa: CASSPTGSSYEQYF
CDR3nt: TGTGCCAGCAGCCCTACAGGCAGCTCCTACGAGCAGTACTTC

j_gene: TRBJ1-1
abundance: NA
v_gene: TRBV29-1
d_gene: NA
len: 12
CDR3aa: CSVVRGGAEAFF
CDR3nt: TGCAGCGTTGTTCGGGGTGGCGCTGAAGCTTTCTTT

j_gene: TRBJ2-7
abundance: NA
v_gene: TRBV27
d_gene: TRBD1
len: 15
CDR3aa: CASSFSPTGPYEQYF
CDR3nt: TGTGCCAGCAGCTTTTCCCCGACAGGGCCCTACGAGCAGTACTTC

j_gene: TRBJ2-2
abundance: NA
v_gene: TRBV9
d_gene: NA
len: 15
CDR3aa: CASSGSDSNTGELFF
CDR3nt: TGTGCCAGCAGCGGCTCGGACAGTAACACCGGGGAGCTGTTTTTT

j_gene: TRBJ2-2
abundance: NA
v_gene: TRBV5-4
d_gene: NA
len: 14
CDR3aa: CASSLGDRTGELFF
CDR3nt: TGTGCCAGCAGCTTAGGGGATAGAACCGGGGAGCTGTTTTTT

j_gene: TRBJ2-5
abundance: NA
v_gene: TRBV5-1
d_gene: TRBD1
len: 15
CDR3aa: CASSPGTGTGETQYF
CDR3nt: TGCGCCAGCAGCCCAGGGACAGGCACGGGGGAGACCCAGTACTTC

j_gene: TRBJ2-3
abundance: NA
v_gene: TRBV11-2
d_gene: TRBD1
len: 13
CDR3aa: CASSFTGEDTQYF
CDR3nt: TGTGCCAGCAGCTTTACAGGGGAAGATACGCAGTATTTT

j_gene: TRBJ2-5
abundance: NA
v_gene: TRBV5-6
d_gene: TRBD1
len: 16
CDR3aa: CASSSGQGGSSETQYF
CDR3nt: TGTGCCAGCAGCTCGGGACAGGGAGGGAGTTCAGAGACCCAGTACTTC

j_gene: TRBJ2-3
abundance: NA
v_gene: TRBV2
d_gene: TRBD1
len: 15
CDR3aa: CASSARDRGTDTQYF
CDR3nt: TGTGCCAGCAGTGCCCGGGACAGAGGCACAGATACGCAGTATTTT

j_gene: TRBJ1-1
abundance: NA
v_gene: TRBV6-5
d_gene: NA
len: 15
CDR3aa: CASSYSPGMNAEAFF
CDR3nt: TGTGCCAGCAGTTACTCCCCCGGGATGAACGCTGAAGCTTTCTTT

j_gene: TRBJ2-4
abundance: NA
v_gene: TRBV9
d_gene: NA
len: 14
CDR3aa: CASSVGQGRGIQYF
CDR3nt: TGTGCCAGCAGCGTAGGCCAGGGAAGAGGCATTCAGTACTTC

j_gene: TRBJ2-7
abundance: NA
v_gene: TRBV18
d_gene: NA
len: 13
CDR3aa: CASGSGQYYEQYF
CDR3nt: TGTGCCAGCGGAAGCGGACAGTACTACGAGCAGTACTTC

j_gene: TRBJ2-7
abundance: once
v_gene: TRBV10-3
d_gene: TRBD1
len: 13
CDR3aa: CAITPEGAIEQYF
CDR3nt: TGTGCCATCACCCCTGAGGGGGCCATCGAGCAGTACTTC

j_gene: TRBJ1-5
abundance: NA
v_gene: TRBV5-8
d_gene: TRBD1
len: 14
CDR3aa: CASSKIDRAGPQHF
CDR3nt: TGTGCCAGCAGCAAGATTGACAGGGCTGGGCCCCAGCATTTT

j_gene: TRBJ2-7
abundance: NA
v_gene: TRBV7-2
d_gene: NA
len: 13
CDR3aa: CASSRDSRGEQYF
CDR3nt: TGTGCCAGCAGCCGGGACTCTAGGGGCGAGCAGTACTTC

j_gene: TRBJ1-1
abundance: NA
v_gene: TRBV5-6
d_gene: NA
len: 15
CDR3aa: CASSFAAGRRTEAFF
CDR3nt: TGTGCCAGCAGCTTCGCCGCAGGGCGGCGCACTGAAGCTTTCTTT

j_gene: TRBJ2-1
abundance: few
v_gene: TRBV19
d_gene: TRBD2
len: 14
CDR3aa: CASSVGLGGDEQFF
CDR3nt: TGTGCCAGTAGTGTCGGACTAGGCGGCGATGAGCAGTTCTTC

j_gene: TRBJ1-2
abundance: NA
v_gene: TRBV9
d_gene: NA
len: 15
CDR3aa: CASSVGATQGYGYTF
CDR3nt: TGTGCCAGCAGCGTAGGCGCAACTCAGGGGTATGGCTACACCTTC

j_gene: TRBJ1-3
abundance: NA
v_gene: TRBV27
d_gene: NA
len: 15
CDR3aa: CASSVDGDSGNTIYF
CDR3nt: TGTGCCAGCAGCGTCGACGGGGACTCTGGAAACACCATATATTTT

j_gene: TRBJ1-6
abundance: NA
v_gene: TRBV5-6
d_gene: NA
len: 13
CDR3aa: CASSLRSPSPLHF
CDR3nt: TGTGCCAGCAGCTTGCGGTCCCCGTCACCCCTCCACTTT

j_gene: TRBJ1-4
abundance: NA
v_gene: TRBV7-9
d_gene: TRBD1
len: 14
CDR3aa: CASSWDSVGEKLFF
CDR3nt: TGTGCCAGCAGCTGGGACAGCGTGGGAGAAAAACTGTTTTTT

j_gene: TRBJ2-7
abundance: NA
v_gene: TRBV29-1
d_gene: TRBD1
len: 14
CDR3aa: CSVEDRTSSYEQYF
CDR3nt: TGCAGCGTTGAGGACAGGACAAGCTCCTACGAGCAGTACTTC